A selection of T cell receptor beta chains follows, all from one sample in a study of T cell responses to AZD1222 COVID-19 vaccine. Some clones are missing from TCRdb's copy, which holds only in-frame ones; the method was immunoSEQ multiplex PCR. Here the sample spans roughly 150,000 clones, around 90% being singletons. Sequenced material: peripheral blood, taken 28 days after the second AZD1222 dose. These receptors came from an adult who received the AZD1222 COVID-19 vaccine. Each CDR3 is given with its conserved first and last residue. D genes are given only for firm matches. Rows may omit the clone size; those that give it use once, few, many or a size class.

size	J	D	V	DNA	CDR3
.	TRBJ2-5	.	TRBV5-1	TGCGCCAGCAGCCCCGGGGCCCACGAGGGGAGTGAGACCCAGTACTTC	CASSPGAHEGSETQYF
.	TRBJ2-2	.	TRBV6-5	TGTGCCAGCAGCGACGGAGCCGGGGAGCTGTTTTTT	CASSDGAGELFF
.	TRBJ2-7	TRBD1	TRBV27	TGTGCCAGCAGTTTGCAGGGACAGGGGGTCATGAACGAGCAGTACTTC	CASSLQGQGVMNEQYF
.	TRBJ2-7	.	TRBV18	TGTGCCAGCTCACCAGTGCAGGGAGGCGACGAGCAGTACTTC	CASSPVQGGDEQYF
.	TRBJ1-1	.	TRBV4-1	TGCGCCAGCAGCCAAGGTCGCACTGAAGCTTTCTTT	CASSQGRTEAFF
few	TRBJ1-3	.	TRBV11-2	TGTGCCAGCAGCCCTCTTCCAGGCCAGAGGGGAAACACCATATATTTT	CASSPLPGQRGNTIYF
.	TRBJ1-2	.	TRBV5-4	TGTGCCAGCAGCTTTAGCACGATAGGTGCTGGCTACACCTTC	CASSFSTIGAGYTF
once	TRBJ2-2	TRBD2	TRBV2	TGTGCCAGCAGTGATCCGGGGGGCACCGGGGAGCTGTTTTTT	CASSDPGGTGELFF
.	TRBJ1-6	TRBD1	TRBV7-8	TGTGCCAGCAGCTCAACAGGGGCCCTCGGGAGGTCACCCCTCCACTTT	CASSSTGALGRSPLHF
.	TRBJ2-7	TRBD2	TRBV11-2	TGTGCCAGCAGCTCAGCGGGGAGATCCTACGAGCAGTACTTC	CASSSAGRSYEQYF
.	TRBJ2-1	TRBD2	TRBV10-3	TGTGCCATCAACCCGGAGCGGGGGGGCTCCTACAATGAGCAGTTCTTC	CAINPERGGSYNEQFF
.	TRBJ2-7	.	TRBV7-9	TGTGCCAGCAGCTTAATTTCGTCTTACGAGCAGTACTTC	CASSLISSYEQYF
.	TRBJ1-4	.	TRBV3-1/TRBV3-2	TGTGCCAGCAGCTCCCAGGGAGGGGAAAAACTGTTTTTT	CASSSQGGEKLFF
.	TRBJ1-5	.	TRBV28	TGTGCCAGCAGTCAAGACAGGTTAGGGCATCAGCCCCAGCATTTT	CASSQDRLGHQPQHF
.	TRBJ2-1	.	TRBV27	TGTGCCAGCAGTTTATCCACGGGGCCGGAAAACAATGAGCAGTTCTTC	CASSLSTGPENNEQFF
.	TRBJ1-2	.	TRBV5-1	TGCGCCAGCAGCTTGGCACCACCCAACTATGGCTACACCTTC	CASSLAPPNYGYTF
.	TRBJ1-5	.	TRBV6-5	TGTGCCAGCAGCCTTGGACGGAATCAGCCCCAGCATTTT	CASSLGRNQPQHF
.	TRBJ1-2	.	TRBV3-1/TRBV3-2	TGTGCCAGCAGCTCCGATGCGGTCGGCTATGGCTACACCTTC	CASSSDAVGYGYTF
.	TRBJ1-1	.	TRBV6-5	TGTGCCAGCAGGGGGACGGGGCAGGCTTTCTTT	CASRGTGQAFF
.	TRBJ2-5	.	TRBV18	TGTGCCAGCTCACCAGGGACGGAGAGAGAGACCCAGTACTTC	CASSPGTERETQYF
.	TRBJ1-2	TRBD1	TRBV29-1	TGCAGCGTAGAGACTGGACAGGGGGCGTTTGGCTACACCTTC	CSVETGQGAFGYTF
.	TRBJ2-2	.	TRBV2	TGTGCCAGCATCCAGGGTATGGGTACCGGGGAGCTGTTTTTT	CASIQGMGTGELFF
.	TRBJ1-1	.	TRBV9	TGTGCCAGCGGAGACTCTTTGGACACTGAAGCTTTCTTT	CASGDSLDTEAFF
.	TRBJ1-1	TRBD1	TRBV5-6	TGTGCCAGCAGCGCCATCCGGGACAGGGGAAGTGGGAACACTGAAGCTTTCTTT	CASSAIRDRGSGNTEAFF
once	TRBJ2-7	TRBD1	TRBV5-4	TGTGCCAGCAGCCCGGACAGGGTCAACGAGCAGTACTTC	CASSPDRVNEQYF
.	TRBJ1-3	TRBD1	TRBV9	TGTGCCAGCAGCCCAGGGGGCACGAACTCTGGAAACACCATATATTTT	CASSPGGTNSGNTIYF
.	TRBJ1-2	.	TRBV6-4	TGTGCCAGCAGTGAAGAGGGGGGTACCTATGGCTACACCTTC	CASSEEGGTYGYTF
once	TRBJ1-2	.	TRBV19	TGTGCCAGTAGTATTTCATCCCCAGCAAACTATGGCTACACCTTC	CASSISSPANYGYTF
.	TRBJ1-2	.	TRBV5-4	TGTGCCAGCAGCTTGGGCCCCGGGACTAATGGCTACACCTTC	CASSLGPGTNGYTF
.	TRBJ1-2	.	TRBV9	TGTGCCAGCAGGAGGGCGCCTAACTATGGCTACACCTTC	CASRRAPNYGYTF
.	TRBJ1-2	.	TRBV29-1	TGCAGCGTTCCCAGACTCCTCGGCGACTATGGCTACACCTTC	CSVPRLLGDYGYTF
.	TRBJ2-3	.	TRBV5-1	TGCGCCAGCAGCTTGGGACAGGTGGCAGATACGCAGTATTTT	CASSLGQVADTQYF
.	TRBJ2-3	TRBD2	TRBV7-2	TGTGCCAGCAGCAGGACTAGCGGGGGACCCACAGATACGCAGTATTTT	CASSRTSGGPTDTQYF
.	TRBJ1-6	.	TRBV21-1	TGTGCCAGCAGTCCTACTCACACCCTTAATTCACCCCTCCACTTT	CASSPTHTLNSPLHF
.	TRBJ1-2	.	TRBV30	TGTGCCTGGACCCCCCGTGACGACTATGGCTACACCTTC	CAWTPRDDYGYTF
.	TRBJ1-6	.	TRBV5-4	TGTGCCAGCAGCTTGGATAATTCACCCCTCCACTTT	CASSLDNSPLHF
.	TRBJ2-3	TRBD2	TRBV7-3	TGTGCCAGCAGCCCCACACTAGCGGGTGGCACAGATACGCAGTATTTT	CASSPTLAGGTDTQYF
.	TRBJ1-2	.	TRBV6-6	TGTGCCAGCAGTTATCCGGCCAGAGCCCTTCACTATGGCTACACCTTC	CASSYPARALHYGYTF
.	TRBJ2-1	.	TRBV19	TGTGCCAGTAGTATGGCGCAGCCAAATGAGCAGTTCTTC	CASSMAQPNEQFF
.	TRBJ1-2	.	TRBV5-1	TGCGCCAGCTCCCGGGACAATGCGCGGACTAACTATGGCTACACCTTC	CASSRDNARTNYGYTF
.	TRBJ1-5	.	TRBV6-1	TGTGCCAGCAGTGAACGTGACAGCAGCAATCAGCCCCAGCATTTT	CASSERDSSNQPQHF
.	TRBJ1-2	TRBD1	TRBV10-3	TGTGCCATCAGTGAGCCGGACAGGGGAGATGGCTACACCTTC	CAISEPDRGDGYTF
.	TRBJ1-2	.	TRBV25-1	TGTGCCAGCAGTGAATCGATTGGTTATCATGGCTACACCTTC	CASSESIGYHGYTF
.	TRBJ2-2	.	TRBV12-3/TRBV12-4	TGTGCCAGCGGGCTCTACACCGGGGAGCTGTTTTTT	CASGLYTGELFF